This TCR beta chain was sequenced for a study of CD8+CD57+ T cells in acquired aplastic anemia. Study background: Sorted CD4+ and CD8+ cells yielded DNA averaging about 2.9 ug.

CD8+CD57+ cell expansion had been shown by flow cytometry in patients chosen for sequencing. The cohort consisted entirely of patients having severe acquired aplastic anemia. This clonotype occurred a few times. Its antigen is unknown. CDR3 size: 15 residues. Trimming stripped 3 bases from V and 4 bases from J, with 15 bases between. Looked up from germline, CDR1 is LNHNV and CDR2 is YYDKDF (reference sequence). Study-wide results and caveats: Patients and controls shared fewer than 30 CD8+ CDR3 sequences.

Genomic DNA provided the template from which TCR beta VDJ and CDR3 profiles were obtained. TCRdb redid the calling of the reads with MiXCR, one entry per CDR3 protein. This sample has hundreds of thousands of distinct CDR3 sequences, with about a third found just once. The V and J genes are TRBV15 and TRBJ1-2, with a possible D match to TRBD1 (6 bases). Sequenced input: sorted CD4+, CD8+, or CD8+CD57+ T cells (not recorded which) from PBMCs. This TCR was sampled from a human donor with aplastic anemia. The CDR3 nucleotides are TGTGCCACCAGCAGTTCCAAAGGGGGTCTCTATGGCTACACCTTC. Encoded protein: CATSSSKGGLYGYTF.